This TCR beta chain was captured in a study of T cells in Graves' hyperthyroidism and ophthalmopathy. Amplification of TCR beta CDR3 regions was performed using RNA transcripts as template. The HTBI primer set served for first-round RT-PCR of the TCR CDR3. MiXCR, run by TCRdb on the multiplex PCR reads, gives a single entry per CDR3 protein. The table includes roughly 290,000 distinct CDR3 sequences, about an eighth detected once. In its sample, this clonotype was seen many times. The CDR3 totals 16 residues. The V and J ends lost 3 bases and 1 base respectively, with 15 bases between them. The V gene's germline CDR1 is ENHRY and CDR2 SYGVKD. Exclusion of patients followed from uncontrolled infection, other autoimmune disease, pregnancy or lactation. Diagnostic assessment was based on clinical symptoms, serum thyroxine and TRAb, thyroid ultrasound and orbital computed tomography. Any symptoms of ophthalmopathy came after the first hyperthyroidism diagnosis, from which the blood sample dates. The authors obtained PBMCs from 9 to 10 ml of fresh peripheral blood.

The sample taken for sequencing was blood. This TCR derives from a woman aged 30 to 39 with Graves' hyperthyroidism that later progressed to Graves' ophthalmopathy. This chain connects TRBV10-3 to TRBJ1-1; D is perhaps TRBD1 (6 bases). CDR3 sequence: CAISDLPGHPNTEAFF. As DNA, the CDR3 is TGTGCCATCAGTGACCTACCGGGACACCCGAACACTGAAGCTTTCTTT.